The 20 T cell receptor beta chains below all came from one sample that was sequenced in a study of T cells in Graves' hyperthyroidism and ophthalmopathy. RNA transcripts served as the template for amplifying TCR beta CDR3 regions. Researchers ran a first-round RT-PCR on the TCR CDR3 using the HTBI primer set. TCRdb fed the multiplex PCR reads into MiXCR, producing one record per CDR3 protein. This sample yields approximately 600,000 distinct CDR3 sequences, of which about a fifth are seen a single time; 34% belongs to the top ten. Sequencing input: blood. The source is a man younger than 45 with Graves' ophthalmopathy.

The chain has TRBV5-5 and TRBJ2-1, with 7 nucleotides matching TRBD2. Germline CDR1 is SGHKS and CDR2 is YYEKEE (reference sequence). The J segment lost 5 bases and the V segment lost 4 bases, leaving 12 bases of the junction unmatched. This CDR3 contains 16 residues. Here the CDR3 reads CASSPWGGDLNNEQFF. CDR3 nucleotide sequence: TGTGCCAGCAGCCCTTGGGGGGGGGACCTAAACAATGAGCAGTTCTTC.

The chain combines TRBV7-8 with TRBJ2-5; a possible D gene is TRBD1 (6 bases). Germline values: CDR1 SGHVS, CDR2 FQNEAQ. The V end was cut by 5 bases, the J end by 2 bases, with 15 bases between. CDR3 size: 15 residues. CDR3: CASSPRTVLQETQYF. The CDR3 nucleotides are TGTGCCAGCAGCCCGCGGACAGTGTTGCAAGAGACCCAGTACTTC. Together with reference TRBV7-8 and TRBJ2-5, the CDR3 gives the full variable domain: GAGVSQSPRYKVAKRGQDVALRCDPISGHVSLFWYQQALGQGPEFLTYFQNEAQLDKSGLPSDRFFAERPEGSVSTLKIQRTQQEDSAVYLCASSPRTVLQETQYFGPGTRLLVL.

The V and J genes are TRBV6-5 and TRBJ2-7; maybe TRBD1 (6 bases). This CDR3 has 14 residues. The V gene's germline CDR1 is MNHEY and CDR2 SVGAGI. V was shortened by 2 bases and J by 2 bases, with 10 bases between the two germline ends. The DNA of the CDR3 is TGTGCCAGCAGTTACCAGGCAGGGGCCTACGAGCAGTACTTC. Translated: CASSYQAGAYEQYF.

Only a few counts were recorded for this clonotype. This chain joins TRBV4-1 and TRBJ2-7; D is uncertain. Germline V gene lookup returns CDR1 MGHRA and CDR2 YSYEKL. V was trimmed by 1 base and J by 3 bases, leaving 7 bases between them. This CDR3 is built from 13 residues. In DNA, the CDR3 is TGCGCCAGCAGCCAAGGACCGTTCTACGAGCAGTACTTC. It codes for CASSQGPFYEQYF.

The gene calls are TRBV30 and TRBJ1-1; D remains unclear. The germline V gene encodes CDR1 GTSNPN and CDR2 SVGIG (reference sequence). The V end lost 4 bases, the J end lost 3 bases, and 15 bases lay between the germline ends. This CDR3 has 14 residues. CDR3: CAWNLVLTDTEAFF. CDR3 DNA sequence: TGTGCCTGGAATTTGGTCTTGACGGACACTGAAGCTTTCTTT.

A few counts support this clonotype. The chain couples TRBV2 to TRBJ2-2; 7 nucleotides agree with TRBD1. Germline CDR1 is SNHLY and CDR2 is FYNNEI. The CDR3 is 14 amino acids. Trimming removed 7 bases from V and 3 bases from J; junction bases left unmatched: 5. CDR3 in amino acids: CASIFDRDTGELFF. The CDR3 coding sequence is TGTGCCAGCATTTTTGACAGGGACACCGGGGAGCTGTTTTTT.

The chain joins TRBV5-1 to TRBJ1-2, with D uncertain. V was clipped by 0 bases and J by 8 bases, with 14 bases between them. The CDR3 sequence is 14 residues long. Per the germline V gene, CDR1 is SGHRS and CDR2 is YFSETQ. The CDR3 bases are TGCGCCAGCAGCTTGGACACCTCCTCTTGGGGCTACACCTTC. It yields the protein CASSLDTSSWGYTF.

This clonotype was observed a handful of times. The chain recombines TRBV11-2 with TRBJ2-2; 9 bases agree with TRBD2. Trimming at V came to 5 bases and at J to 4 bases, leaving 8 bases not matched to a gene. Germline assignment: CDR1 SGHAT and CDR2 FQNNGV. The CDR3 is 16 amino acids. CDR3 sequence (DNA): TGTGCCAGCAGCGTACTGCGGGAGGGCCCCACCGGGGAGCTGTTTTTT. Encoded protein: CASSVLREGPTGELFF.

This sequence joins TRBV5-4 and TRBJ2-3; D unclear. This CDR3 spans 12 amino acids. CDR1 and CDR2 from the germline V gene are SGHNT and YYREEE (reference sequence). The germline V and J ends were trimmed by 5 bases and 5 bases, with 9 bases remaining between them. The CDR3 is CASSFQEDTQYF. In DNA, the CDR3 is TGTGCCAGCAGTTTTCAGGAAGATACGCAGTATTTT.

Many counts were recorded for this clonotype. The J gene is TRBJ1-4, the V gene TRBV20-1; 7 bases map to TRBD1. There are 13 residues in the CDR3. Losses at the gene ends were 6 bases for V and 7 bases for J; bases not matched to a gene: 8. Germline CDR1 and CDR2: DFQATT and SNEGSKA (reference sequence). The CDR3 region is CSAREQGSEKLFF. The CDR3 coding sequence is TGCAGTGCCCGGGAACAGGGGAGTGAAAAACTGTTTTTT.

At least ten counts were recorded for this clonotype. This rearrangement joins TRBV20-1 to TRBJ2-5; 11 nucleotides match TRBD2. Per the germline V gene, CDR1 is DFQATT and CDR2 is SNEGSKA (reference sequence). The CDR3 runs to 15 residues. V shed 1 base and J 5 bases; nucleotides not matched to a gene: 6. CDR3 coding DNA: TGCAGTGCTAGAGGCCACCGGACTAGCGGGGAGACCCAGTACTTC. It yields the protein CSARGHRTSGETQYF.

This clonotype was observed a handful of times. This chain uses TRBV20-1 with TRBJ2-7; TRBD2 matches 7 bases. CDR3 size: 18 residues. Germline values: CDR1 DFQATT, CDR2 SNEGSKA (reference sequence). The junction had 20 bases not matched to a gene; V was cut back by 6 bases and J by 0 bases. CDR3 sequence: CSALAPLYRSGVSYEQYF. The CDR3 bases are TGCAGTGCCCTCGCTCCCCTCTACAGGAGCGGGGTCTCCTACGAGCAGTACTTC.

This clonotype was seen only a few times. V is TRBV3-1 and J is TRBJ2-6, with 9 bases matching TRBD1. From germline, CDR1 is LGHDT and CDR2 YNNKEL (reference sequence). The CDR3 loop spans 17 amino acids. After removal of 8 bases from V and 2 bases from J, the junction contained 10 bases not matched to a gene. The CDR3 loop reads CASRSGQGGPGANVLTF. As DNA, the CDR3 is TGTGCCAGCCGATCGGGACAGGGAGGGCCTGGGGCCAACGTCCTGACTTTC.

The rearrangement uses TRBV12-3 or TRBV12-4 and TRBJ2-5; maybe TRBD1 (5 bases). V lost 1 base and J lost 4, with 16 bases in between. CDR3 length: 16 residues. The CDR3 coding sequence is TGTGCCAGCAGTTTAGGGGTGTGGCAGGGTGGAGAGACCCAGTACTTC. This codes for CASSLGVWQGGETQYF.

This clonotype showed up many times. The chain carries TRBV3-1 and TRBJ2-7; 8 bases agree with TRBD2. The V gene end was trimmed by 0 bases and the J gene end by 9 bases; junction bases not matched to a gene: 10. The CDR3 consists of 15 residues. Germline V gives CDR1 LGHDT, CDR2 YNNKEL (reference sequence). The CDR3 DNA reads TGTGCCAGCAGCCAAGAGATCGGGACTAGGGCAGCGCAGTACTTC. Encoded protein: CASSQEIGTRAAQYF.

A few counts support this clonotype. The chain uses TRBV20-1 and TRBJ1-5; TRBD1 might be the D (5 bases). The CDR3 covers 12 residues. In germline, CDR1 is DFQATT, CDR2 SNEGSKA (reference sequence). CDR3 DNA sequence: TGCGGGACCGGGATAGGGAATCAGCCCCAGCATTTT. This encodes CGTGIGNQPQHF.

This clonotype was seen more than once but under ten times. The chain uses TRBV4-1 and TRBJ2-7; no clear D gene. There are 14 residues in the CDR3. Trimming took off 3 bases at V and 3 bases at J, with 12 bases between the two ends. Germline CDR1 reads MGHRA; CDR2 reads YSYEKL. DNA of the CDR3: TGCGCCAGCAGCCAGATAGGACGGAGCTACGAGCAGTACTTC. This encodes CASSQIGRSYEQYF.

The chain combines TRBV27 with TRBJ1-1, with a weak D call TRBD1 (6 bases). V was trimmed by 6 bases and J by 1 base, leaving 15 bases between them. This CDR3 spans 15 amino acids. CDR1 and CDR2 (germline): MNHEY, SMNVEV (reference sequence). CDR3 sequence: CASSANNRANTEAFF. Here the CDR3 DNA reads TGTGCCAGCAGCGCCAATAACAGGGCGAACACTGAAGCTTTCTTT.

Only a few counts were recorded for this clonotype. This CDR3 is CASSQGVRLGLSYEQYF. The CDR3 region has the DNA TGTGCCAGCAGCCAAGGTGTACGACTGGGACTCTCCTACGAGCAGTACTTC. The chain joins TRBV3-1 to TRBJ2-7; perhaps TRBD2 as D (6 bases). V lost 1 base and J 0 bases, leaving 16 bases between the germline ends. Germline CDR1 is LGHDT and CDR2 is YNNKEL (reference sequence). There are 17 residues in the CDR3.

This clonotype occurred many times. The CDR3 reads CASSLAHSYYGYTF. CDR3 DNA: TGTGCCAGCAGCTTAGCCCACAGCTACTATGGCTACACCTTC. The chain is built from TRBV11-2 and TRBJ1-2; D remains unclear. The CDR3 runs to 14 residues. The germline CDR1 and CDR2 sequences are SGHAT and FQNNGV. V lost 1 base and J 3 bases, leaving 9 bases between the germline ends.